Below, 6 T cell receptor beta chains from the same sample are listed, as sequenced in a study of long-term antiretroviral therapy in people with HIV (dated by TCRdb to between 2021 and 2022). Sequencing of the TRB variable region was done with the immunoSEQ hsTCRB v3.0 assay at survey level resolution. TCRdb carries this immuneACCESS record with in-frame sequences only. Its versions omit some clonotypes, under half of them owing to an unresolved V gene in the studies checked, with the rest unexplained. This sample gives tens of thousands of clones in total; approximately 89% of them show up just once. 5.1% of the sample belongs to the ten largest clones. Sequenced material: unsorted PBMCs, taken 0.1 years before starting antiretroviral therapy. These receptors came from a woman in her forties or fifties with HIV.

This clone was counted a few times. The V gene is TRBV2, the J gene TRBJ1-2, with a weak D call TRBD1 (6 bases). Trimming removed 7 bases at V and 0 bases at J, with 15 bases between. The germline gives CDR1 SNHLY, CDR2 FYNNEI. The CDR3 covers 15 residues. The CDR3 DNA reads TGTGCCAGCATATTACGGGACAAAACTAACTATGGCTACACCTTC. This gives the protein CASILRDKTNYGYTF.

The chain uses TRBV7-9 and TRBJ2-5, with 7 bases fitting TRBD2. V lost 5 bases, J lost 4 bases, and 7 bases stayed unmatched. Germline lookup yields CDR1 SEHNR and CDR2 FQNEAQ (reference sequence). This CDR3 has 14 residues. CDR3 protein: CASSDPSGGETQYF. The CDR3 DNA sequence: TGTGCCAGCAGCGACCCTAGCGGAGGAGAGACCCAGTACTTC.

J is TRBJ1-1 and V is TRBV16; D remains unclear. The germline V gene encodes CDR1 KGHSY and CDR2 FQNENV. The CDR3 is 15 residues long. V dropped 7 bases and J dropped 4 bases, with 19 bases sitting between them. The CDR3 DNA sequence: TGTGCCAGCACCTCCCTCGGCCAGGCTGTCACTGAAGCTTTCTTT. It translates to CASTSLGQAVTEAFF.

The rearrangement links TRBV30 to TRBJ2-1; 16 positions match TRBD2. The CDR3 contains 16 residues. V shed 7 bases and J 4 bases; nucleotides not matched to a gene: 7. CDR1 is GTSNPN, CDR2 SVGIG, per germline (reference sequence). This CDR3 reads CASVPGLAGGYNEQFF. Here the CDR3 DNA reads TGTGCCTCGGTCCCGGGACTAGCGGGGGGGTACAATGAGCAGTTCTTC.

V gene TRBV27 combines with J gene TRBJ2-2, with TRBD1 matching over 9 bases. From germline, CDR1 is MNHEY and CDR2 SMNVEV (reference sequence). The CDR3 is 15 residues long. Trimming cost V 6 bases and J 5 bases; bases outside gene matches: 7. Here the CDR3 reads CASSYRGRGTGELFF. In DNA form, the CDR3 reads TGTGCCAGCAGCTACAGGGGGCGAGGTACCGGGGAGCTGTTTTTT.

This chain joins TRBV4-1 and TRBJ1-5; D uncertain. The CDR3 extends over 13 amino acids. Trimming took 0 bases from V and 6 from J, leaving 6 bases between them. Germline-derived CDR1 and CDR2 are MGHRA and YSYEKL. The DNA of the CDR3 is TGCGCCAGCAGCCAAGAAACTAGTCAGCCCCAGCATTTT. Translated: CASSQETSQPQHF.